Each of the 3 T cell receptor beta chains below was sequenced from the same sample in a study of a mutant IDH1 vaccine in newly diagnosed glioma (dated by TCRdb to the early 2020s). Libraries were built with the immunoSEQ multiplex PCR assay. Not all clones reach the TCRdb copy of this immuneACCESS table, which keeps in-frame sequences only. Checked studies attribute under half of the gap to unresolved V genes and leave the rest unexplained. The table for this sample lists tens of thousands of clones; about four fifths of them were counted only once. The ten largest make up approximately 4.7% of the sample. Their target antigens are unknown. Sample time point, as interpreted from the label and publication: week 35, safety follow-up. Each vaccine dose, consisting of 300 ug of a 20-mer mutant IDH1 peptide in Montanide, was administered subcutaneously with topical imiquimod. Sequencing used PBMCs, obtained from a glioma patient whose treatment included an IDH1 peptide vaccine. The source of these receptors is a woman between 40 and 50 years old with glioma. Some clones in this sample may be carry-over from other donors' samples.

The rearrangement uses TRBV7-3 and TRBJ2-3, with TRBD1 matching over 8 bases. J gave up 8 bases and V 5 bases, and 15 bases lay outside the gene matches. There are 16 residues in the CDR3. Germline CDR1 and CDR2: SGHTA and FQGTGA. CDR3 residues: CASSTQGAGYEGTQYF. The DNA for the CDR3 is TGTGCCAGCAGCACGCAGGGGGCTGGGTACGAGGGTACGCAGTATTTT.

V is TRBV2 and J is TRBJ2-2; a possible D gene is TRBD2 (5 bases). CDR1 and CDR2 from the germline V gene are SNHLY and FYNNEI. Trimming pared 7 bases from V and 0 bases from J, leaving 18 bases between. This CDR3 has 17 residues. CDR3: CASTPEVTLTNTGELFF. The CDR3 DNA reads as TGTGCCAGCACCCCGGAGGTAACCCTAACGAACACCGGGGAGCTGTTTTTT.

The V and J genes are TRBV19 and TRBJ2-5, with no clear D. V was clipped by 6 bases and J by 0 bases, with 8 bases between them. The CDR3 contains 13 residues. Germline loops: CDR1 LNHDA, CDR2 SQIVND (reference sequence). CDR3 loop: CASRPSDQETQYF. The DNA for the CDR3 is TGTGCCAGTAGGCCCAGCGACCAAGAGACCCAGTACTTC.